These T cell receptor beta chains were read from a single sample in a study of blood T cell repertoires in COVID-19. The method was immunoSEQ multiplex PCR; TCRdb's version includes in-frame clones alone and lacks a portion of them. The sample consists of under 200,000 clones, 70% to 90% of them appearing once. Sequenced sample: peripheral blood. These receptors were obtained from a man aged 70-80 years with active or convalescent COVID-19. CDR3s include the opening cysteine and the closing phenylalanine or tryptophan. The D gene is left open where the match is weak. Clone size, where shown, is once, few, many, or a class for clones that have expanded.

many | TRBJ2-1 | TRBV28 | 17 | TRBD1 | TGTGCCAGCAGTCCACCCCTCGGGACAGGCCGTTACAATGAGCAGTTCTTC | CASSPPLGTGRYNEQFF
. | TRBJ2-1 | TRBV3-1/TRBV3-2 | 16 | . | TGTGCCAGCAGCCAAGAGGGGGCTCGTTACTACAATGAGCAGTTCTTC | CASSQEGARYYNEQFF
. | TRBJ2-3 | TRBV7-2 | 15 | . | TGTGCCAGCAGCCGCCAAGGTGGGCCCACAGATACGCAGTATTTT | CASSRQGGPTDTQYF
. | TRBJ1-5 | TRBV6-4 | 13 | TRBD1 | TGTGCCAGCGGGACAGTTTACAATCAGCCCCAGCATTTT | CASGTVYNQPQHF
. | TRBJ2-1 | TRBV7-2 | 16 | TRBD2 | TGTGCCAGCAGCCGGATAGGACTAGCGGGAGGGTATGAGCAGTTCTTC | CASSRIGLAGGYEQFF
. | TRBJ2-1 | TRBV18 | 15 | TRBD1 | TGTGCCAGCTCACCAAGGGACAGGGCTTACAATGAGCAGTTCTTC | CASSPRDRAYNEQFF
. | TRBJ2-1 | TRBV4-2 | 18 | TRBD2 | TGTGCCAGCAGCCAAGGGGTCCGGGCGGGAGGGGTCTACAATGAGCAGTTCTTC | CASSQGVRAGGVYNEQFF
. | TRBJ2-2 | TRBV5-1 | 15 | . | TGCGCCAGCAGCTACGATACAGGGAACACCGGGGAGCTGTTTTTT | CASSYDTGNTGELFF
. | TRBJ2-7 | TRBV3-1/TRBV3-2 | 15 | TRBD2 | TGTGCCAGCAGCCAAGGGCGAGCGGGAGGGGTTGAGCAGTACTTC | CASSQGRAGGVEQYF
few | TRBJ1-3 | TRBV5-5 | 15 | . | TGTGCCAGCAGTTCTACAGGACACTCTGGAAACACCATATATTTT | CASSSTGHSGNTIYF
. | TRBJ1-6 | TRBV5-1 | 15 | . | TGCGCCAGCAGCACCAAACAGGGTGGCAATTCACCCCTCCACTTT | CASSTKQGGNSPLHF
. | TRBJ1-3 | TRBV7-2 | 15 | . | TGTGCCAGCACTCAGATTCCAGACTCTGGAAACACCATATATTTT | CASTQIPDSGNTIYF
. | TRBJ1-5 | TRBV28 | 15 | . | TGTGCCAGCAGTTCCACTCAGGGAGGCGGTCAGCCCCAGCATTTT | CASSSTQGGGQPQHF
. | TRBJ2-2 | TRBV27 | 19 | TRBD2 | TGTGCCAGCAGTTTGACCCGACTAGCGGGAGGTAAACGGACCGGGGAGCTGTTTTTT | CASSLTRLAGGKRTGELFF
. | TRBJ1-6 | TRBV6-2/TRBV6-3 | 17 | . | TGTGCCAGCAGTTTTGGGCAGGGCAGCTCCTATAATTCACCCCTCCACTTT | CASSFGQGSSYNSPLHF